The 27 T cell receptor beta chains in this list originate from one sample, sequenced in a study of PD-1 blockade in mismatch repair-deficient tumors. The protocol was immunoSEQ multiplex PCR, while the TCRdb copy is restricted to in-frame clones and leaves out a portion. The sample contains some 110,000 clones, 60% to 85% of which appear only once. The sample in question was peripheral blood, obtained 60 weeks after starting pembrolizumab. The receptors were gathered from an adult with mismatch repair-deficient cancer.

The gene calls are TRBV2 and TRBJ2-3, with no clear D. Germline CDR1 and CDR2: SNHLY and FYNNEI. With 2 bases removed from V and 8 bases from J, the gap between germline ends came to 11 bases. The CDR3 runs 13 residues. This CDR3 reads CASSESSLSTQYF. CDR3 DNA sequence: TGTGCCAGCAGTGAAAGTAGCCTGAGTACGCAGTATTTT.

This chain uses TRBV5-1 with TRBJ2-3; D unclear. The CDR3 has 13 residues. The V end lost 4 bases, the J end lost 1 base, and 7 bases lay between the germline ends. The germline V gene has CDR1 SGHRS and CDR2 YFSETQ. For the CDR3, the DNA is TGCGCCAGCAGCGATCAGGGCACAGATACGCAGTATTTT. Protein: CASSDQGTDTQYF.

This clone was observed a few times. Written as DNA, the CDR3 is TGTGCCAGCAGCCCGCAGGCAGACCCAGGGAGCTATGGCTACACCTTC. Amino acids: CASSPQADPGSYGYTF. This chain connects TRBV9 to TRBJ1-2; D perhaps matches TRBD1 (5 bases). CDR1 SGDLS and CDR2 YYNGEE come from the germline V gene. This CDR3 has 16 residues. V lost 4 bases to trimming and J lost 4 bases, with 20 bases between them.

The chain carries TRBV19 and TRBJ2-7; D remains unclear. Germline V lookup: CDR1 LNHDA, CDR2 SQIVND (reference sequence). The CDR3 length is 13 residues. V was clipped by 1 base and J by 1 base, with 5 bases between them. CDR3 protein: CASSIGPSYEQYF. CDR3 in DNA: TGTGCCAGTAGTATAGGACCTTCCTACGAGCAGTACTTC.

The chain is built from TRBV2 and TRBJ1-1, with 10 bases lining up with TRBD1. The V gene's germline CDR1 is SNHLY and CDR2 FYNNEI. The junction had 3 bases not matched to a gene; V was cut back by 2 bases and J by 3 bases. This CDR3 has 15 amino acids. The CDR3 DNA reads TGTGCCAGCAGTGAACTAGGGACAGGGGACACTGAAGCTTTCTTT. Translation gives CASSELGTGDTEAFF. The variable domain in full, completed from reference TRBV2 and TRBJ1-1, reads EPEVTQTPSHQVTQMGQEVILRCVPISNHLYFYWYRQILGQKVEFLVSFYNNEISEKSEIFDDQFSVERPDGSNFTLKIRSTKLEDSAMYFCASSELGTGDTEAFFGQGTRLTVV.

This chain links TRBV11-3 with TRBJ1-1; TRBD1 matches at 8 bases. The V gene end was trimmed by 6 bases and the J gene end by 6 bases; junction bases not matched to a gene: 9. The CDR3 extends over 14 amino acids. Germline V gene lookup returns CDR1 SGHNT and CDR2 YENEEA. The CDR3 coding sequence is TGTGCCAGCAGACGAAGGACAGGGAGACCTGAAGCTTTCTTT. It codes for CASRRRTGRPEAFF.

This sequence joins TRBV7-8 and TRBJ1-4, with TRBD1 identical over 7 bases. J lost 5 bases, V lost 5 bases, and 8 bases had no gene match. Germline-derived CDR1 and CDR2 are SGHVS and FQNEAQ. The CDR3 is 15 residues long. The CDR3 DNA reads TGTGCCAGCAGCGTGAGGGGGCTTGGGAATGAAAAACTGTTTTTT. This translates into CASSVRGLGNEKLFF.

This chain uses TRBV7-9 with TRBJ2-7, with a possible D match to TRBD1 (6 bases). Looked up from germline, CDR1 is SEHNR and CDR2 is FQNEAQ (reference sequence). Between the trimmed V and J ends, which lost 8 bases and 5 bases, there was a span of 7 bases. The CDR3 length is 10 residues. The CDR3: CASEGDEQYF. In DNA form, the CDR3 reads TGTGCCAGCGAGGGGGACGAGCAGTACTTC.

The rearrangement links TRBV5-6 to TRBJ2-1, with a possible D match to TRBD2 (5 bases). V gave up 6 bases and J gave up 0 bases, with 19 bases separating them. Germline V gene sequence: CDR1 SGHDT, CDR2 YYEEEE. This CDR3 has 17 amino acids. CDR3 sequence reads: CASNRRWAGGSYNEQFF. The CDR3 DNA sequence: TGTGCCAGCAACCGCCGATGGGCGGGTGGCTCCTACAATGAGCAGTTCTTC.

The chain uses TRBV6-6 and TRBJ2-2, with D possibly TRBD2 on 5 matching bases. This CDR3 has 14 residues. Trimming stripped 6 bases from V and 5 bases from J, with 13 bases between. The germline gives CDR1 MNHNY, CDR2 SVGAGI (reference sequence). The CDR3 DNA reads TGTGCCAGCAGAGGTGGGAGTTTGACCGGGGAGCTGTTTTTT. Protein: CASRGGSLTGELFF.

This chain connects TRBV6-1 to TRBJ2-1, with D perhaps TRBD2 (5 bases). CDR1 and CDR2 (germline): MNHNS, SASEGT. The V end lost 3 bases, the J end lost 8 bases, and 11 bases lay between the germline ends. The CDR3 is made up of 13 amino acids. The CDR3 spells CASSEALGDEQFF. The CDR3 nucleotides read TGTGCCAGCAGTGAGGCACTAGGCGATGAGCAGTTCTTC.

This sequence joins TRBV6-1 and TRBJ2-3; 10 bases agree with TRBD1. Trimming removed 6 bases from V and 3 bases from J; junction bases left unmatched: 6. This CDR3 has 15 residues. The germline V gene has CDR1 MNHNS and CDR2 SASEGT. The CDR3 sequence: CASRGWDRGTDTQYF. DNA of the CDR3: TGTGCCAGCAGGGGGTGGGACAGGGGAACAGATACGCAGTATTTT.

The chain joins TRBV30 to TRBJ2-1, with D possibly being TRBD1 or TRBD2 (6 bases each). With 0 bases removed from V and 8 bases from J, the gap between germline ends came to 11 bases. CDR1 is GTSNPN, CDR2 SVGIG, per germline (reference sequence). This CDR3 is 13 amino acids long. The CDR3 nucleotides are TGTGCCTGGAGTGTACGTAGGGGGGATGAGCAGTTCTTC. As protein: CAWSVRRGDEQFF.

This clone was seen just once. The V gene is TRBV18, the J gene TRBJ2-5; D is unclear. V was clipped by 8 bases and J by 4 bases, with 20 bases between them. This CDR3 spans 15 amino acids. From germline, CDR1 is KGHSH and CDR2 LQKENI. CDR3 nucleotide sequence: TGTGCCAGCCAACACGCTGGGGAAGGGATAGAGACCCAGTACTTC. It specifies CASQHAGEGIETQYF.

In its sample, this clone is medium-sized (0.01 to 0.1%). CDR3 bases: TGTGCCAGCTCACCACGCGAAGAGAGGGAAAAACTGTTTTTT. Translating gives CASSPREEREKLFF. The rearrangement uses TRBV18 and TRBJ1-4; unclear D gene. From germline, CDR1 is KGHSH and CDR2 LQKENI. Trimming removed 1 base from V and 8 bases from J, with 11 bases in between. The CDR3 loop spans 14 amino acids.

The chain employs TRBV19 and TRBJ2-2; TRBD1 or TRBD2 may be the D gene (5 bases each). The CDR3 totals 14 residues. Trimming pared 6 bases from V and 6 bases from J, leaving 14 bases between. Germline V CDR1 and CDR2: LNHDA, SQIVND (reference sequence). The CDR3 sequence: CASRGPMVPGELFF. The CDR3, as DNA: TGTGCCAGTAGGGGACCTATGGTGCCCGGGGAGCTGTTTTTT.

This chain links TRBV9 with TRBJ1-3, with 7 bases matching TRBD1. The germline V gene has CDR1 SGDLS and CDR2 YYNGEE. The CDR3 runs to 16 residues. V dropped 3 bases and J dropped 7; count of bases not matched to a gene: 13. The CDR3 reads CASSASTRQGRNTIYF. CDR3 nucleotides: TGTGCCAGCAGCGCTAGCACAAGACAGGGTCGGAACACCATATATTTT.

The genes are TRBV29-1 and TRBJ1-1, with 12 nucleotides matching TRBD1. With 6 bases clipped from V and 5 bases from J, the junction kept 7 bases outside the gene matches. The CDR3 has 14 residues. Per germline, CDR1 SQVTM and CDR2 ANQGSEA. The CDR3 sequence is CSVQGTGGRTEAFF. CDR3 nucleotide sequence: TGCAGCGTCCAAGGGACAGGGGGCAGGACTGAAGCTTTCTTT.

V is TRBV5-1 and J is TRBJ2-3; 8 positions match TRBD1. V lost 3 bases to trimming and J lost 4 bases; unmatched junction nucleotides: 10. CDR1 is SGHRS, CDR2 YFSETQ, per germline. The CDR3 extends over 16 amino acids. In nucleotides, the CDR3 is TGCGCCAGCAGCTATGACAGGGGATCTCCCGCAGATACGCAGTATTTT. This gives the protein CASSYDRGSPADTQYF.

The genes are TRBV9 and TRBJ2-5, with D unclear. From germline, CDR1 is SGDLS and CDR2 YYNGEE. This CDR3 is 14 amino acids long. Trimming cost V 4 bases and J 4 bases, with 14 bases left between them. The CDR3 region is CASSPPVSTETQYF. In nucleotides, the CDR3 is TGTGCCAGCAGCCCCCCCGTTAGTACAGAGACCCAGTACTTC.

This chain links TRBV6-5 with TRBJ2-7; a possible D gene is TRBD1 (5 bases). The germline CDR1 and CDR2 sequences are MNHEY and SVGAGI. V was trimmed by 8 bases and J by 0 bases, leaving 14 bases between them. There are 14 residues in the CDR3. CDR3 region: CASHVAGYSYEQYF. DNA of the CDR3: TGTGCCAGCCACGTGGCAGGGTACTCCTACGAGCAGTACTTC.

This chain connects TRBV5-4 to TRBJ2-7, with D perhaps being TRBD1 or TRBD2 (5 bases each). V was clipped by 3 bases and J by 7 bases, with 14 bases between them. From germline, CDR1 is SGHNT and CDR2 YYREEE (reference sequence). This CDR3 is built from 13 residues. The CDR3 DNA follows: TGTGCCAGCAGCTCGGGACCTGGGAAGGAGCAGTACTTC. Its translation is CASSSGPGKEQYF. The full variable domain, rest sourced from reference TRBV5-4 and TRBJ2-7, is ETGVTQSPTHLIKTRGQQVTLRCSSQSGHNTVSWYQQALGQGPQFIFQYYREEENGRGNFPPRFSGLQFPNYSSELNVNALELDDSALYLCASSSGPGKEQYFGPGTRLTVT.

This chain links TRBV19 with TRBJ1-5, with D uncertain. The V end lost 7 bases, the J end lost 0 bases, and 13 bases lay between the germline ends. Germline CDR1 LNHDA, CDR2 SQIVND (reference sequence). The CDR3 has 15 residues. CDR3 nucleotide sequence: TGTGCCAGTATTGATTACGGTTATAGCAATCAGCCCCAGCATTTT. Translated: CASIDYGYSNQPQHF.

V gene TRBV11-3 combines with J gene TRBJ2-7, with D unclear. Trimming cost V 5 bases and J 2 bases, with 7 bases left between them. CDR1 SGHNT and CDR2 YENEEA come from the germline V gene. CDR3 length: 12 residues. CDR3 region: CASSPRTYEQYF. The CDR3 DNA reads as TGTGCCAGCAGCCCGAGGACCTACGAGCAGTACTTC.

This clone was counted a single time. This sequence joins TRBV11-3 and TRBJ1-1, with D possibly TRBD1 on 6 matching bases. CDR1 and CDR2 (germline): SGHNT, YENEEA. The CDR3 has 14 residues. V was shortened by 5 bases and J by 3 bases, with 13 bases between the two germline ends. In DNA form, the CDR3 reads TGTGCCAGCAGCCAAACTTCAGGGGACACTGAAGCTTTCTTT. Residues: CASSQTSGDTEAFF.

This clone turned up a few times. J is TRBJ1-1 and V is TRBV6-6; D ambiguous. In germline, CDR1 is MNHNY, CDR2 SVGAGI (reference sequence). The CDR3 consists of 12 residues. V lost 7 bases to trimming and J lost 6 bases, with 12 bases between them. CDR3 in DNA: TGTGCCAGCACCTACACGGCCGCTGAAGCTTTCTTT. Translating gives CASTYTAAEAFF.

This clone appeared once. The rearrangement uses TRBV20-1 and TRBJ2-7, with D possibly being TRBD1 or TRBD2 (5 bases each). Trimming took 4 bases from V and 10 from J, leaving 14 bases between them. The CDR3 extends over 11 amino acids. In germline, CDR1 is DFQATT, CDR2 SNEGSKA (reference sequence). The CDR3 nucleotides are TGCAGTGCTATCCCGGGACCTCAACAGTACTTC. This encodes CSAIPGPQQYF.